A selection of T cell receptor beta chains follows, all from one sample in a study of Ad26.COV2.S vaccination and SARS-CoV-2 variants. Assay used: immunoSEQ multiplex PCR; TCRdb lists only in-frame clones, some missing. The sample yields 350,000 to 450,000 clones, approximately 90% seen once. The starting material was peripheral blood, obtained in a trial of Ad26.COV2.S vaccine versus placebo. The receptors originated from a person aged 18-60 years who received the Ad26.COV2.S COVID-19 vaccine or a placebo. CDR3s include the opening cysteine and the closing phenylalanine or tryptophan. Fields, in order: CDR3 length, D gene, V gene, clone size, J gene, CDR3 protein, CDR3 DNA. A D gene is named only where the DNA matches it firmly. For some rows the clone size is stated as once, few or many, or as a class when expanded; others skip it.

15	-	TRBV19	-	TRBJ2-3	CASTDSAFSTDTQYF	TGTGCCAGTACCGACAGTGCCTTTTCCACAGATACGCAGTATTTT
14	-	TRBV6-2/TRBV6-3	-	TRBJ2-3	CASSYIQRTDTQYF	TGTGCCAGCAGTTATATCCAAAGGACAGATACGCAGTATTTT
16	-	TRBV6-1	-	TRBJ1-5	CASSDLSPLGNQPQHF	TGTGCCAGCAGTGATTTATCCCCCCTGGGCAATCAGCCCCAGCATTTT
12	-	TRBV5-5	-	TRBJ1-2	CASSPDFPGYTF	TGTGCCAGCAGCCCGGATTTCCCTGGCTACACCTTC
15	TRBD1	TRBV9	-	TRBJ1-2	CASSVGQGFAYGYTF	TGTGCCAGCAGCGTAGGACAGGGGTTTGCCTATGGCTACACCTTC
13	TRBD1	TRBV27	-	TRBJ1-2	CASRGQLNYGYTF	TGTGCCAGCAGGGGACAGCTTAACTATGGCTACACCTTC
13	TRBD1	TRBV12-3/TRBV12-4	once	TRBJ1-5	CASRDRVGQPQHF	TGTGCCAGCAGGGACAGGGTTGGTCAGCCCCAGCATTTT
16	TRBD1	TRBV5-1	few	TRBJ1-2	CASSLETGGASYGYTF	TGCGCCAGCAGCTTGGAAACAGGGGGCGCTTCCTATGGCTACACCTTC
16	TRBD2	TRBV5-8	once	TRBJ2-5	CASSLGPSGGQETQYF	TGTGCCAGCAGCTTGGGGCCTAGCGGGGGACAAGAGACCCAGTACTTC
17	TRBD1	TRBV5-6	once	TRBJ1-2	CASSLFGTGYINYGYTF	TGTGCCAGCAGCTTGTTTGGGACAGGGTACATAAACTATGGCTACACCTTC
13	-	TRBV5-1	-	TRBJ1-6	CASRTDNNSPLHF	TGCGCCAGCAGGACAGATAATAATTCACCCCTCCACTTT
14	-	TRBV6-5	-	TRBJ1-4	CASSWGRPNEKLFF	TGTGCCAGCAGTTGGGGGCGCCCTAATGAAAAACTGTTTTTT
13	-	TRBV27	-	TRBJ1-1	CASSLVPNTEAFF	TGTGCCAGCAGCTTAGTCCCGAACACTGAAGCTTTCTTT
15	-	TRBV4-3	-	TRBJ2-5	CASSQVRFIGETQYF	TGCGCCAGCAGCCAAGTGCGGTTCATAGGGGAGACCCAGTACTTC
14	-	TRBV7-9	-	TRBJ1-1	CASSPTGGNTEAFF	TGTGCCAGCAGCCCTACCGGGGGGAACACTGAAGCTTTCTTT
16	TRBD1	TRBV7-2	-	TRBJ2-7	CASSTTGTGASNEQYF	TGTGCCAGCAGCACAACAGGGACAGGTGCCTCGAACGAGCAGTACTTC
17	-	TRBV7-2	-	TRBJ1-1	CASSLPADGALTAEAFF	TGTGCCAGCAGCCTCCCGGCCGATGGGGCATTGACTGCTGAAGCTTTCTTT
15	TRBD2	TRBV7-2	-	TRBJ2-7	CASSAASGGAHEQYF	TGTGCCAGCAGCGCCGCTAGCGGGGGGGCTCACGAGCAGTACTTC
14	-	TRBV2	-	TRBJ2-7	CASNTMSRGHEQYF	TGTGCCAGCAACACGATGAGTCGGGGCCACGAGCAGTACTTC
15	-	TRBV2	-	TRBJ2-1	CASSKETSSYNEQFF	TGTGCCAGCAGCAAGGAAACGAGCTCCTACAATGAGCAGTTCTTC
12	-	TRBV29-1	few	TRBJ1-1	CSYKTGNTEAFF	TGCAGTTATAAGACAGGTAACACTGAAGCTTTCTTT
15	-	TRBV28	-	TRBJ1-4	CASSIRPGGNEKLFF	TGTGCCAGCAGCATACGGCCCGGGGGAAATGAAAAACTGTTTTTT
15	TRBD1	TRBV9	-	TRBJ1-2	CASSVEPTGEGSFTF	TGTGCCAGCAGCGTAGAACCGACAGGGGAGGGTAGTTTTACCTTC
15	TRBD2	TRBV13	-	TRBJ2-7	CASSLGVAGGREQYF	TGTGCCAGCAGCTTAGGTGTAGCGGGGGGGCGAGAGCAGTACTTC
13	-	TRBV9	-	TRBJ1-1	CASSVVLNTEAFF	TGTGCCAGCAGCGTAGTCCTGAACACTGAAGCTTTCTTT
14	-	TRBV12-5	-	TRBJ1-6	CASGLDRTVPPLHF	TGTGCTAGTGGTTTGGACCGGACAGTTCCACCCCTCCACTTT
14	-	TRBV10-3	-	TRBJ1-1	CAMGAKEQPLRAFF	TGTGCCATGGGGGCAAAGGAGCAACCCCTGCGGGCTTTCTTT
12	-	TRBV6-2/TRBV6-3	few	TRBJ1-1	CASSYGPTEAFF	TGTGCCAGCAGTTACGGACCCACTGAAGCTTTCTTT
12	-	TRBV21-1	-	TRBJ2-7	CASSTPGVEQYF	TGTGCCAGCAGCACCCCAGGGGTAGAGCAGTACTTC
16	-	TRBV4-1	-	TRBJ2-1	CASSHTPGPPYNEQFF	TGCGCCAGCAGCCACACGCCGGGACCACCCTACAATGAGCAGTTCTTC
14	-	TRBV4-1	-	TRBJ2-3	CASSQRQVADTQYF	TGCGCCAGCAGCCAAAGACAGGTAGCCGATACGCAGTATTTT
17	-	TRBV9	-	TRBJ2-1	CASSAGEVPRSYNEQFF	TGTGCCAGCAGCGCGGGAGAGGTCCCCCGCTCCTACAATGAGCAGTTCTTC
14	TRBD2	TRBV19	-	TRBJ2-1	CASRLLAGRNEQFF	TGTGCCAGTAGGCTTCTAGCGGGGAGGAATGAGCAGTTCTTC
15	TRBD1	TRBV7-2	-	TRBJ1-5	CASSPRTGGLQPQHF	TGTGCCAGCAGCCCAAGGACAGGGGGTCTTCAGCCCCAGCATTTT
14	-	TRBV18	-	TRBJ2-3	CASSPGPKTDTQYF	TGTGCCAGCTCCCCCGGGCCCAAGACGGATACGCAGTATTTT
13	-	TRBV24-1	-	TRBJ2-5	CATRGQPQETQYF	TGTGCCACCAGGGGACAACCTCAAGAGACCCAGTACTTC
15	-	TRBV10-3	-	TRBJ1-6	CAIKGQDTGNSPLHF	TGTGCCATCAAAGGTCAAGATACGGGTAATTCACCCCTCCACTTT
18	TRBD2	TRBV5-1	-	TRBJ2-1	CASSLGNRGGKTYNEQFF	TGCGCCAGCAGCCTCGGAAACCGCGGGGGGAAAACCTACAATGAGCAGTTCTTC
14	TRBD2	TRBV18	-	TRBJ2-5	CASSPGGDAETQYF	TGTGCCAGCTCACCAGGGGGGGATGCAGAGACCCAGTACTTC
12	-	TRBV7-9	once	TRBJ2-7	CASRGSSYEQYF	TGTGCCAGCAGGGGGAGCTCCTACGAGCAGTACTTC
17	-	TRBV27	-	TRBJ1-6	CASSLRIVQFPNSPLHF	TGTGCCAGCAGTTTGAGAATCGTACAGTTCCCTAATTCACCCCTCCACTTT
14	-	TRBV28	-	TRBJ2-1	CASNSQGSYNEQFF	TGTGCCAGCAATTCACAGGGCTCCTACAATGAGCAGTTCTTC
14	-	TRBV15	-	TRBJ2-7	CATSMGLGTYEQYF	TGTGCCACCAGCATGGGACTGGGGACCTACGAGCAGTACTTC
13	-	TRBV10-1	-	TRBJ2-7	CASSSSELYEQYF	TGCGCCAGCAGCTCGTCTGAACTCTACGAGCAGTACTTC
15	TRBD1	TRBV3-1/TRBV3-2	-	TRBJ2-1	CASSTDRGRVNEQFF	TGTGCCAGCAGCACAGACAGGGGTCGGGTCAATGAGCAGTTCTTC
14	-	TRBV4-1	many	TRBJ1-1	CASSQEFLNTEAFF	TGCGCCAGCAGCCAAGAGTTCCTGAACACTGAAGCTTTCTTT
17	-	TRBV2	-	TRBJ1-2	CASSIPISGGTDYGYTF	TGTGCCAGCAGTATCCCTATATCGGGGGGCACAGACTATGGCTACACCTTC
15	-	TRBV5-1	-	TRBJ2-3	CASSLASTRLDTQYF	TGCGCCAGCAGCTTGGCCTCGACCAGGCTAGATACGCAGTATTTT
16	TRBD1	TRBV19	-	TRBJ2-3	CASSRRQGYSTDTQYF	TGTGCCAGTAGTAGACGACAGGGGTACAGCACAGATACGCAGTATTTT
11	-	TRBV5-8	-	TRBJ2-5	CASSHVETQYF	TGTGCCAGCAGCCATGTGGAGACCCAGTACTTC
16	TRBD2	TRBV7-9	-	TRBJ2-2	CASSVNLAGDGGELFF	TGTGCCAGCAGCGTAAACCTAGCGGGGGACGGCGGGGAGCTGTTTTTT
15	-	TRBV7-2	-	TRBJ1-4	CASSLVSRTVEKLFF	TGTGCCAGCAGCTTAGTTTCCCGGACGGTGGAAAAACTGTTTTTT
14	-	TRBV27	-	TRBJ2-7	CASSSPGPIYEQYF	TGTGCCAGCAGTTCTCCGGGGCCGATCTACGAGCAGTACTTC
16	-	TRBV28	-	TRBJ2-1	CASSLRQIRDSNEQFF	TGTGCCAGCAGTCTGCGACAGATAAGGGATTCAAATGAGCAGTTCTTC
13	-	TRBV7-2	-	TRBJ2-7	CASRSTGSYEQYF	TGTGCCAGCAGATCGACAGGTTCCTACGAGCAGTACTTC
15	-	TRBV3-1/TRBV3-2	-	TRBJ1-1	CASSHHRTGPPGAFF	TGTGCCAGCAGCCATCATAGAACAGGGCCCCCTGGAGCTTTCTTT
16	TRBD2	TRBV19	-	TRBJ2-3	CASSIGLAGGTDTQYF	TGTGCCAGTAGTATTGGACTAGCGGGGGGCACAGATACGCAGTATTTT
14	TRBD1	TRBV4-1	-	TRBJ1-2	CASSQEGQIYGYTF	TGCGCCAGCAGCCAAGAGGGACAGATCTATGGCTACACCTTC
13	TRBD1	TRBV2	few	TRBJ2-7	CAIGQGRAYEQYF	TGTGCCATCGGACAGGGGCGCGCCTACGAGCAGTACTTC
15	-	TRBV11-2	-	TRBJ2-3	CASSSGAASTDTQYF	TGTGCCAGCAGCTCCGGGGCGGCCAGCACAGATACGCAGTATTTT